This T cell receptor beta chain was observed in a study of cytomegalovirus exposure and HLA in healthy donors. Study-wide results and limits: Per published reports, the classifier diagnosed cytomegalovirus status with high specificity and sensitivity. Presence/absence analyses supposed approximately even sequencing depth among donors. The later analysis indicated that the majority of CMV-associated TCR beta chains appeared HLA-restricted.

Primers for the PCR totalled 60 Vbeta and 13 Jbeta. Only in-frame clones appear in the TCRdb table, and some are missing; sequencing was by immunoSEQ multiplex PCR. The sample lists under 100,000 clones; approximately 60% were seen once. J lost 6 bases, V lost 4 bases, and 8 bases had no gene match. CDR1 is MNHNY, CDR2 SVGAGI, per germline (reference sequence). The CDR3 totals 14 residues. A word on this clone: Its target is not known.

The TCR sequence derives from a woman in her 30s in good health and CMV-seropositive. This chain joins TRBV6-6 and TRBJ1-2, with 7 nucleotides matching TRBD1. The material sequenced was PBMCs. The CDR3 coding sequence is TGTGCCAGCAGTTCGCAACAGGGGTGGCATGGCTACACCTTC. Translation: CASSSQQGWHGYTF.